Following are 11 T cell receptor beta chains from one sample sequenced in a study of shared clonotypes between healthy human individuals. The table came from immunoSEQ multiplex PCR; TCRdb's copy has only in-frame clones and leaves some out. The repertoire consists of about 730,000 clones, with around 77% occurring once and the leading ten covering over 1.5%. Sequencing used memory CD4+ T cells sorted from blood. This sample's subset: CD45RA-negative fraction. The receptor source for this set is a woman in her thirties in good health.

This chain links TRBV15 with TRBJ2-6; D might be TRBD1 or TRBD2, each matching 6 bases. The V end lost 3 bases, the J end lost 1 base, and 22 bases lay between the germline ends. Germline assignment: CDR1 LNHNV and CDR2 YYDKDF (reference sequence). This CDR3 has 20 amino acids. The CDR3 nucleotides read TGTGCCACCAGCAGGGGGATGGTGTACAGGGAGGTATCTGGGGCCAACGTCCTGACTTTC. Translation gives CATSRGMVYREVSGANVLTF.

The rearrangement joins TRBV10-3 to TRBJ2-7; TRBD1 is a possible D gene (6 bases). This CDR3 is 14 amino acids long. Per the germline V gene, CDR1 is ENHRY and CDR2 is SYGVKD. With 3 bases removed from V and 0 bases from J, the gap between germline ends came to 9 bases. The CDR3 is CAISDRQDSYEQYF. The CDR3 nucleotides are TGTGCCATCAGTGATCGACAGGACTCCTACGAGCAGTACTTC.

This chain joins TRBV5-5 and TRBJ2-3; TRBD2 matches 7 bases. Trimming at V came to 0 bases and at J to 0 bases, leaving 4 bases not matched to a gene. The CDR3 has 16 residues. CDR1 and CDR2 (germline): SGHKS, YYEKEE (reference sequence). As DNA, the CDR3 is TGTGCCAGCAGCTTGGAGCGGGGCACTAGCACAGATACGCAGTATTTT. Translated: CASSLERGTSTDTQYF.

With regard to this clone: Other nucleotide sequences from this sample produce the same CDR3. The chain carries TRBV15 and TRBJ2-1; D gene unclear. CDR1 LNHNV and CDR2 YYDKDF come from the germline V gene (reference sequence). The CDR3 totals 15 residues. Trimming took off 0 bases at V and 0 bases at J, with 6 bases between the two ends. CDR3 DNA sequence: TGTGCCACCAGCAGAGAGGTAGGCTCCTACAATGAGCAGTTCTTC. It translates to CATSREVGSYNEQFF.

The gene calls are TRBV7-3 and TRBJ2-1; D possibly corresponds to TRBD2 (6 bases). The ends were cut back, 5 bases at V and 15 bases at J, with 20 bases in the middle. Germline assignment: CDR1 SGHTA and CDR2 FQGTGA. The CDR3 sequence is 13 residues long. The CDR3 is CASSTAGLTSPFF. The CDR3 DNA reads as TGTGCCAGCAGCACTGCGGGACTCACAAGCCCGTTCTTC.

The chain has TRBV5-1 and TRBJ2-1; D gene unclear. The V gene's germline CDR1 is SGHRS and CDR2 YFSETQ. Trimming removed 0 bases from V and 12 bases from J, with 13 bases in between. There are 13 residues in the CDR3. CDR3 DNA sequence: TGCGCCAGCAGCTTGGCGGGTAGTTCTACGCAGTTCTTC. It is translated as CASSLAGSSTQFF.

This rearrangement joins TRBV7-3 to TRBJ1-1, with D possibly matching TRBD1 (6 bases). Trimming stripped 8 bases from V and 1 base from J, with 11 bases between. CDR1 and CDR2 (germline): SGHTA, FQGTGA. This CDR3 comprises 13 residues. The CDR3 nucleotides read TGTGCCAGCGGTCTACAGGGGAACACTGAAGCTTTCTTT. It yields the protein CASGLQGNTEAFF.

At least ten counts were recorded for this clone. The chain recombines TRBV7-7 with TRBJ2-5; D is possibly TRBD2 (7 bases). CDR1 SSHAT and CDR2 FNYEAQ come from the germline V gene (reference sequence). The CDR3 contains 16 residues. V lost 1 base and J 2 bases, leaving 14 bases between the germline ends. The CDR3 DNA follows: TGTGCCAGCAGCTTAGGGGGGGGGCAGCAACAAGAGACCCAGTACTTC. It specifies CASSLGGGQQQETQYF.

The chain has TRBV7-2 and TRBJ2-3; 7 bases line up with TRBD2. The CDR3 runs to 16 residues. Trimming removed 1 base from V and 2 bases from J; junction bases left unmatched: 6. Germline values: CDR1 SGHTA, CDR2 FQGNSA. CDR3 region: CASSLGPGGSTDTQYF. The CDR3 DNA is TGTGCCAGCAGCTTAGGTCCGGGAGGTTCCACAGATACGCAGTATTTT.

J is TRBJ1-3 and V is TRBV11-2; 7 bases agree with TRBD1. The CDR3 spans 14 residues. Germline V gives CDR1 SGHAT, CDR2 FQNNGV. J lost 4 bases, V lost 5 bases, and 5 bases had no gene match. The CDR3 spells CASSTTGIGNTIYF. CDR3 nucleotide sequence: TGTGCCAGCAGCACGACAGGGATAGGAAACACCATATATTTT.

The chain combines TRBV11-3 with TRBJ2-1; D gene uncertain. The CDR3 length is 17 residues. Germline CDR1 SGHNT, CDR2 YENEEA. Deletions cut 0 bases from V and 5 bases from J, with 17 bases between. Here the CDR3 reads CASSLDRRERHNNEQFF. In nucleotides, the CDR3 is TGTGCCAGCAGCTTAGATCGGAGAGAACGACATAACAATGAGCAGTTCTTC.